Below are 15 T cell receptor beta chains sequenced from a single sample in a study of breast tumors, draining lymph nodes, adjacent tissues. TCRdb fed the multiplex PCR reads into MiXCR, producing one record per CDR3 protein. The top ten clones hold about 4.5% of a sample with around 170,000 distinct CDR3 sequences, 30% to 35% of them seen once. Breast cancer patients provided tissue from their axillary draining lymph nodes. Source material: axillary lymph node tissue. All receptors derive from a female donor with breast cancer. Some clones in this sample may be carry-over from other donors' samples.

This clonotype was observed many times. The V gene is TRBV7-2, the J gene TRBJ1-3; 8 bases agree with TRBD1. CDR3 length: 15 residues. V lost 1 base, J lost 3 bases, and 2 bases stayed unmatched. Germline CDR1 SGHTA, CDR2 FQGNSA. This CDR3 reads CASSLGRGLGNTIYF. CDR3 sequence (DNA): TGTGCCAGCAGCTTAGGCAGGGGGCTTGGAAACACCATATATTTT.

At least ten counts were recorded for this clonotype. This chain connects TRBV4-2 to TRBJ2-3; 8 bases are shared with TRBD2. J gave up 3 bases and V 8 bases, and 4 bases lay outside the gene matches. In germline, CDR1 is LGHNA, CDR2 YNFKEQ. The CDR3 totals 13 residues. This CDR3 reads CASGGGLTDTQYF. The CDR3 DNA is TGTGCCAGCGGCGGGGGGCTTACAGATACGCAGTATTTT.

The V gene is TRBV2, the J gene TRBJ1-4, with a possible D match to TRBD1 (6 bases). V lost 3 bases and J 4 bases, leaving 12 bases between the germline ends. Germline V gene lookup returns CDR1 SNHLY and CDR2 FYNNEI. The CDR3 consists of 15 residues. The CDR3 sequence is CASSEETGGNEKLFF. The CDR3, as DNA: TGTGCCAGCAGTGAGGAGACAGGAGGTAATGAAAAACTGTTTTTT.

This clonotype was observed a few times. This chain joins TRBV6-5 and TRBJ2-1; TRBD2 matches 10 bases. Trimming took 4 bases from V and 0 from J; bases not matched to a gene: 6. The germline gives CDR1 MNHEY, CDR2 SVGAGI. The CDR3 totals 17 residues. This CDR3 is CASSSNSGRPSYNEQFF. The CDR3 nucleotides read TGTGCCAGCAGTTCCAATAGCGGGAGGCCCTCCTACAATGAGCAGTTCTTC.

V and J are TRBV15 and TRBJ2-1, with TRBD2 matching 7 bases. CDR1 is LNHNV, CDR2 YYDKDF, per germline (reference sequence). The CDR3 has 12 residues. Germline trimming cut 10 bases from V and 8 bases from J; bases unmatched to any gene: 8. The CDR3 DNA follows: TGTGCCAAAGTGGGGGGGGTGGATGAGCAGTTCTTC. It specifies CAKVGGVDEQFF. Drawing the rest from reference TRBV15 and TRBJ2-1, the complete variable domain is DAMVIQNPRYQVTQFGKPVTLSCSQTLNHNVMYWYQQKSSQAPKLLFHYYDKDFNNEADTPDNFQSRRPNTSFCFLDIRSPGLGDTAMYLCAKVGGVDEQFFGPGTRLTVL.

Ten or more counts support this clonotype. The CDR3 bases are TGTGCCAGCAGCATCGATACTGCGCACACCGGGGAGCTGTTTTTT. Translating gives CASSIDTAHTGELFF. The chain couples TRBV27 to TRBJ2-2; D is unclear. V lost 6 bases and J lost 3, with 14 bases in between. Looked up from germline, CDR1 is MNHEY and CDR2 is SMNVEV (reference sequence). This CDR3 is 15 amino acids long.

The chain couples TRBV12-5 to TRBJ1-1, with no clear D. Germline CDR1 is LGHNT and CDR2 is FRNRAP. This CDR3 is built from 14 residues. V lost 1 base and J 7 bases, leaving 13 bases between the germline ends. In DNA form, the CDR3 reads TGTGCTAGTGGTTTGGCCCTCGGACGGAGTGAAGCTTTCTTT. Protein sequence: CASGLALGRSEAFF.

This clonotype was counted a few times. Possible read error: a much larger clone is one base away. The rearrangement links TRBV7-6 to TRBJ2-5; 8 bases align to TRBD2. The CDR3 consists of 15 residues. Germline V lookup: CDR1 SGHVS, CDR2 FNYEAQ. The CDR3 DNA reads as TGTGCCAGCAGCTTCGGGCAGCGGGGGTTAGAGACCCAGCACTTC. Translating it yields CASSFGQRGLETQHF.

In its sample, this clonotype was seen many times. V usage is TRBV19 and J usage is TRBJ1-5; D uncertain. V was trimmed by 3 bases and J by 2 bases, leaving 8 bases between them. Germline CDR1 is LNHDA and CDR2 is SQIVND (reference sequence). CDR3 length equals 14 residues. The CDR3 coding sequence is TGTGCCAGTAGTATTCAGCGCGGCAATCAGCCCCAGCATTTT. Translated: CASSIQRGNQPQHF.

This clonotype was counted ten times or more. The chain links TRBV12-3 or TRBV12-4 to TRBJ1-5; 8 bases line up with TRBD1. Trimming took 3 bases from V and 3 from J; bases not matched to a gene: 4. The CDR3 is 15 amino acids. The CDR3 sequence: CASSFSDRANQPQHF. The CDR3 bases are TGTGCCAGCAGTTTCTCGGACAGGGCCAATCAGCCCCAGCATTTT.

This clonotype occurred once. As the CDR3 is not closed by the conserved phenylalanine or tryptophan, this likely results from a read error. The rearrangement joins TRBV3-1 to TRBJ1-3; D unresolved. V was shortened by 1 base and J by 1 base, with 8 bases between the two germline ends. The CDR3 is 15 residues long. CDR1 and CDR2 from the germline V gene are LGHDT and YNNKEL (reference sequence). CDR3 sequence: CASSQGYGSGNTIYL. In nucleotides, the CDR3 is TGTGCCAGCAGCCAAGGATATGGGTCTGGAAACACCATATATCTT.

This clonotype was observed many times. The gene calls are TRBV25-1 and TRBJ2-3, with TRBD2 identical over 9 bases. V dropped 5 bases and J dropped 6; count of bases not matched to a gene: 18. This CDR3 contains 18 residues. CDR1 is MGHDK, CDR2 SYGVNS, per germline. Written as DNA, the CDR3 is TGTGCCAGCAGTCCTAAAATGGCGGGAGGGCCGTTTGGTGATACGCAGTATTTT. Encoded protein: CASSPKMAGGPFGDTQYF.

This clonotype occurred many times. The J gene is TRBJ1-2, the V gene TRBV6-5; D is possibly TRBD1 (5 bases). V lost 5 bases, J lost 5 bases, and 12 bases lay in between. Germline CDR1 MNHEY, CDR2 SVGAGI. This CDR3 has 13 residues. CDR3 loop: CASSPNGGYGYTF. The CDR3 DNA is TGTGCCAGCAGTCCGAACGGGGGTTATGGCTACACCTTC.

This clonotype was recorded many times. The chain is built from TRBV5-5 and TRBJ1-5, with a tentative D call TRBD1 (5 bases). V was pared by 2 bases and J by 7 bases, with 19 bases between. The germline V gene encodes CDR1 SGHKS and CDR2 YYEKEE (reference sequence). This CDR3 region has 16 residues. The chain's CDR3 is CASSFLDPQGGQPQHF. DNA of the CDR3: TGTGCCAGCAGCTTCCTAGATCCCCAGGGTGGCCAGCCCCAGCATTTT. Filled out from reference TRBV5-5 and TRBJ1-5, the complete variable domain reads DAGVTQSPTHLIKTRGQQVTLRCSPISGHKSVSWYQQVLGQGPQFIFQYYEKEERGRGNFPDRFSARQFPNYSSELNVNALLLGDSALYLCASSFLDPQGGQPQHFGDGTRLSIL.

As for this clonotype: Because it lacks the conserved phenylalanine or tryptophan at the end, this CDR3 is likely a read error. V and J are TRBV10-3 and TRBJ1-2; weak D call: TRBD1 (6 bases). The CDR3 consists of 12 residues. V lost 5 bases and J lost 10, with 14 bases in between. Germline V gene lookup returns CDR1 ENHRY and CDR2 SYGVKD. The CDR3 here is CAISKQGSDYTS. Here the CDR3 DNA reads TGTGCCATCAGTAAACAGGGTAGTGACTACACCTCC.